This T cell receptor (beta chain) was observed in a study of blood T cell repertoires in COVID-19. Background on the study: Acute and convalescent COVID-19 specimens originated in the United States, Italy and Spain. From T cells, B-cell-depleted T cells, or PBMCs came the material, which was cDNA or gDNA.

The CDR3 consists of 15 residues. Losses at the gene ends were 3 bases for V and 7 bases for J; bases not matched to a gene: 7. Per germline, CDR1 LGHNA and CDR2 YNFKEQ. Original methodology: It was from reference gene primer amplification that nucleated cell counts were estimated. Method: immunoSEQ multiplex PCR; TCRdb's copy keeps in-frame clones and lacks some. That table furnishes V, J and clone size, whereas the DNA furnished D and trimming. The sample has some 400,000 clones; 90% are singletons. This TCR derives from a man aged 18-30 years with active or convalescent COVID-19. This chain connects TRBV4-2 to TRBJ1-2, with TRBD1 identical over 11 bases. Source material: peripheral blood. The CDR3 bases are TGTGCCAGCAGCCAGGGGGACAGGGGGGGAGGTGGCTACACCTTC. Translated: CASSQGDRGGGGYTF.